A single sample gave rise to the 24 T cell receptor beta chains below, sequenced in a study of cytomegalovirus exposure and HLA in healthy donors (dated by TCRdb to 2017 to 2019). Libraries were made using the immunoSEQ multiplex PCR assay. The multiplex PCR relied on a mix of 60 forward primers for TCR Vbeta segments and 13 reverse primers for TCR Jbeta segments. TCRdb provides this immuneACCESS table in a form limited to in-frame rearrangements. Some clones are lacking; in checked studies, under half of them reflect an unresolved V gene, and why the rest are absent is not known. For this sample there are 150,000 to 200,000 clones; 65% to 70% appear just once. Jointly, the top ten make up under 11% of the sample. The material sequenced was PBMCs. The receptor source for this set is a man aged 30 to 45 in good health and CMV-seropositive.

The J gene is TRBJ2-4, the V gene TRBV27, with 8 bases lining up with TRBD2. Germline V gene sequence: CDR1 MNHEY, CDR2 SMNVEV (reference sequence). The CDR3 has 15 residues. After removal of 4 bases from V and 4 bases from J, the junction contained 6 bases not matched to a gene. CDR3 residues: CASSSSLADKNIQYF. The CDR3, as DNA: TGTGCCAGCAGTTCCTCACTAGCGGATAAAAACATTCAGTACTTC.

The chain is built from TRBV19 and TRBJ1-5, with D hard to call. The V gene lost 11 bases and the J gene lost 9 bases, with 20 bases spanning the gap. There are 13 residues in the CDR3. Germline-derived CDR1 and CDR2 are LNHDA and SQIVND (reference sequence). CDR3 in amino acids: CAGNTAPTRPQHF. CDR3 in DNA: TGTGCCGGTAACACTGCCCCGACACGGCCCCAGCATTTT.

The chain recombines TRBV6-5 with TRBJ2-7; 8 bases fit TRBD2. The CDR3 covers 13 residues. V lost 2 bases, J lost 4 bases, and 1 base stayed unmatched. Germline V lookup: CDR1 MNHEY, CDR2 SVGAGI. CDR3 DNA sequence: TGTGCCAGCAGTTACGAGCGGGGGTACGAGCAGTACTTC. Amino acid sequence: CASSYERGYEQYF.

The CDR3 protein is CASRDTLNRDSAYEQYF. CDR3 nucleotides: TGTGCCAGCAGGGACACTCTAAACCGGGACTCCGCATACGAGCAGTACTTC. V is TRBV27 and J is TRBJ2-7, with D perhaps TRBD2 (6 bases). Germline CDR1 and CDR2: MNHEY and SMNVEV (reference sequence). The CDR3 extends over 17 amino acids. V gave up 6 bases and J gave up 4 bases, with 25 bases separating them.

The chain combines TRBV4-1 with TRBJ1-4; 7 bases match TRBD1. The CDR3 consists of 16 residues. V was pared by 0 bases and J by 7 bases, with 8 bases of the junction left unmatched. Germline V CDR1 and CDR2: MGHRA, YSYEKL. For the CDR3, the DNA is TGCGCCAGCAGCCAAGATAAGGGGGCGGGTGTTGAAAAACTGTTTTTT. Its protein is CASSQDKGAGVEKLFF.

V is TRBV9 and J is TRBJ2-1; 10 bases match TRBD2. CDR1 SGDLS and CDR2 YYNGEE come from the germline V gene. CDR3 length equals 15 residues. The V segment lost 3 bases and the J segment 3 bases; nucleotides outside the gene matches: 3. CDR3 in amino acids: CASSEASGSYNEQFF. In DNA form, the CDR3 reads TGTGCCAGCAGCGAGGCTAGCGGGAGCTACAATGAGCAGTTCTTC.

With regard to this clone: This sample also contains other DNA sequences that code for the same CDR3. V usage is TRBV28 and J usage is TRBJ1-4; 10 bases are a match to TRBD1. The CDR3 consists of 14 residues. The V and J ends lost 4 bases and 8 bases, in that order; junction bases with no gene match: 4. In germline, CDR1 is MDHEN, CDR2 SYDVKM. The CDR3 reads CASSSPGQGEKLFF. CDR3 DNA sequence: TGTGCCAGCAGTTCACCGGGACAGGGGGAAAAACTGTTTTTT.

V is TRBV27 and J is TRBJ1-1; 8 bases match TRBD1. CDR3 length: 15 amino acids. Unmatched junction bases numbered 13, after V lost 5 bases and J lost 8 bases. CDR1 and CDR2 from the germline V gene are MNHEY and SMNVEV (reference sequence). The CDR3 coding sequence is TGTGCCAGCAGTCTTTCGGGACAGGCTTTGGTCGAAGCTTTCTTT. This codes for CASSLSGQALVEAFF.

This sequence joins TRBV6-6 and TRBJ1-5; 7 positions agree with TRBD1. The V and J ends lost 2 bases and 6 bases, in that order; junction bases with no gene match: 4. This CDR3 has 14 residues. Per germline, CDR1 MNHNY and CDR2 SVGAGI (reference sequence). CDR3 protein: CASSYEGARQPQHF. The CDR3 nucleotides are TGTGCCAGCAGTTACGAGGGGGCGCGTCAGCCCCAGCATTTT.

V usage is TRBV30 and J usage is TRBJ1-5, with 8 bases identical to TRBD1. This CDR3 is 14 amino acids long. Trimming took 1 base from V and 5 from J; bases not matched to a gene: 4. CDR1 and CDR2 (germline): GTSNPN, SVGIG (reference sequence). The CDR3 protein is CAWSGQGNDQPQHF. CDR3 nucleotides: TGTGCCTGGAGTGGACAGGGGAACGATCAGCCCCAGCATTTT.

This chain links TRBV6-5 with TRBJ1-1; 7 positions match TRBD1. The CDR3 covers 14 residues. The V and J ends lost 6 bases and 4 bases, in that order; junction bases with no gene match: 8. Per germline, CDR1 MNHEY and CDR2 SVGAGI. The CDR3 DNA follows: TGTGCCAGCAGGGACAGACAGGGAGGCACTGAAGCTTTCTTT. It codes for CASRDRQGGTEAFF.

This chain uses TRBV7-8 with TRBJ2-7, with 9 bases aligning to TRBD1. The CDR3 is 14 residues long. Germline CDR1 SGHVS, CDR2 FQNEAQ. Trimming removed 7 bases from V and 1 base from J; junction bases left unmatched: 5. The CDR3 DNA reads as TGTGCCAGCATCTCGACAGGGGGATCCTACGAGCAGTACTTC. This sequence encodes CASISTGGSYEQYF. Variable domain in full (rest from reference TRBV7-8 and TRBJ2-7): GAGVSQSPRYKVAKRGQDVALRCDPISGHVSLFWYQQALGQGPEFLTYFQNEAQLDKSGLPSDRFFAERPEGSVSTLKIQRTQQEDSAVYLCASISTGGSYEQYFGPGTRLTVT.

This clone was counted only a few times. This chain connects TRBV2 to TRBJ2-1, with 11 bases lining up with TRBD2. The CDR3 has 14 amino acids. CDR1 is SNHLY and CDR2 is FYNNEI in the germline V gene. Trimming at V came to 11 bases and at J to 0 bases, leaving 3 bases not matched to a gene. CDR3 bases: TGTGCCGGAACTAGCGGGAGCTCCTACAATGAGCAGTTCTTC. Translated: CAGTSGSSYNEQFF.

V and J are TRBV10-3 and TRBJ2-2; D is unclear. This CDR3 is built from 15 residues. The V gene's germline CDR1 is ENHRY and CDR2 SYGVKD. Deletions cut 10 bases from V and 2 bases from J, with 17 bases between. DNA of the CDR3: TGTGCCACCCGGCAGGCCCAAGTCAACACCGGGGAGCTGTTTTTT. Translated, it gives CATRQAQVNTGELFF.

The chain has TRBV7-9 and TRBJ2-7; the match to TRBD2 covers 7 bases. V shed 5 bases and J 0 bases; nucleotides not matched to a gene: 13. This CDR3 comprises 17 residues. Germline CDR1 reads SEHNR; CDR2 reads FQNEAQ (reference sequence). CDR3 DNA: TGTGCCAGCAGCCCCAGCGGGATCGCCACTTCCTCCTACGAGCAGTACTTC. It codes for CASSPSGIATSSYEQYF.

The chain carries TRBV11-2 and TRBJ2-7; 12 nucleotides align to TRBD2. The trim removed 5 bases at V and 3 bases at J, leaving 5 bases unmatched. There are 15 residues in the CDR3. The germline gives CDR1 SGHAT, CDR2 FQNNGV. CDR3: CASSQSGLAGYEQYF. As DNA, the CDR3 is TGTGCCAGCAGCCAATCGGGACTAGCGGGCTACGAGCAGTACTTC.

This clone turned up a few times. The CDR3 spells CASSPGQIYNEQFF. The CDR3 nucleotides read TGTGCCAGCAGCCCGGGACAGATCTACAATGAGCAGTTCTTC. The chain uses TRBV7-9 and TRBJ2-1; 7 nucleotides align to TRBD1. J gave up 3 bases and V 5 bases, and 4 bases lay outside the gene matches. Germline values: CDR1 SEHNR, CDR2 FQNEAQ (reference sequence). This CDR3 is built from 14 residues. Using reference TRBV7-9 and TRBJ2-1 for the parts outside the CDR3, the full variable domain is DTGVSQNPRHKITKRGQNVTFRCDPISEHNRLYWYRQTLGQGPEFLTYFQNEAQLEKSRLLSDRFSAERPKGSFSTLEIQRTEQGDSAMYLCASSPGQIYNEQFFGPGTRLTVL.

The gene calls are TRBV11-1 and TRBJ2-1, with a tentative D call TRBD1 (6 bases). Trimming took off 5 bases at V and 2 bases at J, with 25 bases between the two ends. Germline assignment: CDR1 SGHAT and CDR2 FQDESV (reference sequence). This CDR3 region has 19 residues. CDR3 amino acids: CASSHYLVYLDRAYNEQFF. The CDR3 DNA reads TGTGCCAGCAGCCACTACTTAGTGTACCTGGACAGAGCCTACAATGAGCAGTTCTTC.

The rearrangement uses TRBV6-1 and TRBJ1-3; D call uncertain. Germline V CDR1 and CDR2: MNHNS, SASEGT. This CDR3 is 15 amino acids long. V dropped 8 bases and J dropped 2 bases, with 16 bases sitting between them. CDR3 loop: CASGPPLLAGNTIYF. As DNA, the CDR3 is TGTGCCAGCGGTCCGCCCCTTTTAGCTGGAAACACCATATATTTT.

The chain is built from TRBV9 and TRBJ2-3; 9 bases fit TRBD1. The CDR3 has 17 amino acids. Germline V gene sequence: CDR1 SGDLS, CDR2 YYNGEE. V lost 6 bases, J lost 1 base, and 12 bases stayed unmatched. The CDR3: CASTGLSTGGRTDTQYF. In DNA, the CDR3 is TGTGCCAGCACCGGCTTATCGACAGGGGGTCGCACAGATACGCAGTATTTT.

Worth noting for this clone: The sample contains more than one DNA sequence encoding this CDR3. The DNA of the CDR3 is TGCGCCAGCAGCTTAGCGTACAATGAGCAGTTCTTC. Its protein is CASSLAYNEQFF. The chain has TRBV5-1 and TRBJ2-1; D is unresolved. V gave up 2 bases and J gave up 4 bases, with 4 bases separating them. The CDR3 has 12 residues. Germline loops: CDR1 SGHRS, CDR2 YFSETQ.

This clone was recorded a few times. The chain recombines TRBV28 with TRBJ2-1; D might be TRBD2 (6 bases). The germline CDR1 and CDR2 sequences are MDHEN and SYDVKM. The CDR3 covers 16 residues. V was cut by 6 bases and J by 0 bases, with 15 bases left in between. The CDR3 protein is CASRIPGVSSYNEQFF. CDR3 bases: TGTGCCAGCAGAATACCGGGGGTGAGCTCCTACAATGAGCAGTTCTTC.

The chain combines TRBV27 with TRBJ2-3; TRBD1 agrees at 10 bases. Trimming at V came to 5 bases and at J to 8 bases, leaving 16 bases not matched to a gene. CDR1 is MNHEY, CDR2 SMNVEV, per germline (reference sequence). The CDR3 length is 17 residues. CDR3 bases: TGTGCCAGCAGTCCCCGGACAGGGGGGTTCACCCCGAGTACGCAGTATTTT. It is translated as CASSPRTGGFTPSTQYF.

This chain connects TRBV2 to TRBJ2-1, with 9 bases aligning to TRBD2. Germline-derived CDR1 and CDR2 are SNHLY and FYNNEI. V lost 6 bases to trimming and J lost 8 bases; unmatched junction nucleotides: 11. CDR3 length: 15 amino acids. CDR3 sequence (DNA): TGTGCCAGCAGCGCGTCTAGCGGGGTAACCTATGAGCAGTTCTTC. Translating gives CASSASSGVTYEQFF.